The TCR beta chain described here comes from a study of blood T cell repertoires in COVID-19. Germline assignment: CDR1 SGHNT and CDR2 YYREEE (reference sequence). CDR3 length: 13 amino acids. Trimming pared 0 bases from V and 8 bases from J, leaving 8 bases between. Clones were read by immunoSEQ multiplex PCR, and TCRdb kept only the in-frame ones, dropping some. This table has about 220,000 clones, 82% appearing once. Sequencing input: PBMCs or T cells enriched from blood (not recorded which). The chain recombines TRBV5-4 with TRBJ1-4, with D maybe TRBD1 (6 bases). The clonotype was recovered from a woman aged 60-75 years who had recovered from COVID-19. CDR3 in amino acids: CASSLDRVEKLFF. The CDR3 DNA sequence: TGTGCCAGCAGCTTGGACAGGGTGGAAAAACTGTTTTTT.